Following are 15 T cell receptor beta chains from one sample sequenced in a study of shared clonotypes between healthy human individuals. Profiled with immunoSEQ multiplex PCR; TCRdb holds only in-frame clones, not every one. The profile covers 2 million to 2.5 million clones, with 93% appearing a single time and more than 1.5% taken by the ten largest. It was CD45RO-negative cells, positively selected for CCR7, that made up naive CD8 cells, with terminally differentiated effector memory CD45RA+ cells excluded. Material for sequencing was naive CD8+ T cells from PBMCs. These receptors were obtained from a man aged 18 to 29 in good health. Some clones in this sample may be carry-over from other donors' samples.

This chain links TRBV10-3 with TRBJ1-5; TRBD1 matches 12 bases. Trimming cost V 9 bases and J 2 bases; bases outside gene matches: 17. CDR3 length equals 19 residues. Germline CDR1 and CDR2: ENHRY and SYGVKD. The CDR3: CAIREGTGGRVLGNQPQHF. The CDR3, as DNA: TGTGCCATTAGAGAGGGGACAGGGGGCCGAGTACTTGGCAATCAGCCCCAGCATTTT.

The chain is built from TRBV7-8 and TRBJ1-2, with TRBD1 matching 7 bases. There are 18 residues in the CDR3. V shed 1 base and J 5 bases; nucleotides not matched to a gene: 16. Germline loops: CDR1 SGHVS, CDR2 FQNEAQ. In DNA form, the CDR3 reads TGTGCCAGCAGCTTAGGGCTTCGGATAACTGGGACAGCGTATGGCTACACCTTC. Translating gives CASSLGLRITGTAYGYTF.

The V call is TRBV5-1, the J call TRBJ2-3, with 10 nucleotides matching TRBD2. The CDR3 has 16 amino acids. The trim removed 1 base at V and 1 base at J, leaving 3 bases unmatched. CDR1 and CDR2 (germline): SGHRS, YFSETQ. Here the CDR3 DNA reads TGCGCCAGCAGCTTGCCTGGACTAGCGGGCACAGATACGCAGTATTTT. Amino acids: CASSLPGLAGTDTQYF.

The chain has TRBV27 and TRBJ1-5; the D gene is possibly TRBD1 (5 bases). CDR1 is MNHEY, CDR2 SMNVEV, per germline (reference sequence). V lost 5 bases, J lost 7 bases, and 18 bases lay in between. The CDR3 is 15 residues long. The CDR3 region is CASSPQGGARQPQHF. CDR3 sequence (DNA): TGTGCCAGCAGTCCGCAAGGAGGGGCCAGGCAGCCCCAGCATTTT.

The rearrangement joins TRBV4-1 to TRBJ2-5; TRBD1 matches at 7 bases. Germline CDR1 reads MGHRA; CDR2 reads YSYEKL. The CDR3 is 17 residues long. Trimming at V came to 0 bases and at J to 3 bases, leaving 10 bases not matched to a gene. CDR3 sequence (DNA): TGCGCCAGCAGCCAAGAAATCACAGGGGCGGGTAAAGAGACCCAGTACTTC. Translating it yields CASSQEITGAGKETQYF.

This chain uses TRBV9 with TRBJ2-7, with 13 nucleotides matching TRBD2. Per the germline V gene, CDR1 is SGDLS and CDR2 is YYNGEE. Germline trimming cut 4 bases from V and 1 base from J; bases unmatched to any gene: 5. The CDR3 runs to 16 residues. Written as DNA, the CDR3 is TGTGCCAGCAGCCCGACTAGCGGGAGGCGATCCTACGAGCAGTACTTC. Amino acids: CASSPTSGRRSYEQYF.

The genes are TRBV7-9 and TRBJ2-5; TRBD1 matches 8 bases. This CDR3 is 15 amino acids long. The germline V gene has CDR1 SEHNR and CDR2 FQNEAQ (reference sequence). J gave up 5 bases and V 1 base, and 6 bases lay outside the gene matches. This CDR3 is CASSLGAGGRETQYF. The CDR3 coding sequence is TGTGCCAGCAGCTTAGGGGCAGGGGGCAGGGAGACCCAGTACTTC.

Details on this clone: Distinct nucleotide sequences in the sample also encode this CDR3. V is TRBV4-1 and J is TRBJ1-5; D call uncertain. V was shortened by 0 bases and J by 6 bases, with 9 bases between the two germline ends. Germline-derived CDR1 and CDR2 are MGHRA and YSYEKL. This CDR3 comprises 14 residues. CDR3 DNA: TGCGCCAGCAGCCAAGATCGGTTGGGTCAGCCCCAGCATTTT. The encoded protein is CASSQDRLGQPQHF.

Remarks on this clone: Other DNA sequences in this sample translate to the same CDR3. This chain connects TRBV9 to TRBJ1-2; 11 nucleotides match TRBD1. The V segment lost 4 bases and the J segment 4 bases; nucleotides outside the gene matches: 6. Germline V gives CDR1 SGDLS, CDR2 YYNGEE. CDR3 length: 15 amino acids. The CDR3 coding sequence is TGTGCCAGCAGCCCTAGGACAGGGGGCCTCTATGGCTACACCTTC. This translates into CASSPRTGGLYGYTF.

Turning to this clone: The sample has other DNA sequences that encode this CDR3 too. The chain links TRBV27 to TRBJ2-6, with D perhaps TRBD2 (5 bases). The CDR3 has 15 residues. V was pared by 2 bases and J by 4 bases, with 9 bases between. Germline V gene data show CDR1 as MNHEY and CDR2 as SMNVEV (reference sequence). The CDR3 region is CASSLRGSGANVLTF. CDR3 bases: TGTGCCAGCAGTTTACGGGGATCCGGGGCCAACGTCCTGACTTTC.

The table lists this clone with a count of one. This sample also contains other DNA sequences that code for the same CDR3. J is TRBJ1-2 and V is TRBV29-1; D not resolved. This CDR3 is built from 14 residues. Germline loops: CDR1 SQVTM, CDR2 ANQGSEA. Trimming stripped 4 bases from V and 3 bases from J, with 15 bases between. CDR3 protein: CSVVREKGDYGYTF. In DNA, the CDR3 is TGCAGCGTTGTTAGGGAAAAGGGCGACTATGGCTACACCTTC.

The chain carries TRBV27 and TRBJ1-2; 10 positions match TRBD1. V lost 3 bases to trimming and J lost 8 bases; unmatched junction nucleotides: 6. CDR3 length: 14 amino acids. Germline V CDR1 and CDR2: MNHEY, SMNVEV (reference sequence). The DNA of the CDR3 is TGTGCCAGCAGTTTCGGGACAGGGGTGGGCGGCTACACCTTC. This translates into CASSFGTGVGGYTF.

This rearrangement joins TRBV7-6 to TRBJ2-1; 16 nucleotides agree with TRBD2. Trimming removed 5 bases from V and 0 bases from J; junction bases left unmatched: 7. CDR1 SGHVS and CDR2 FNYEAQ come from the germline V gene. CDR3 length: 19 residues. The CDR3: CASSPPGLAGGISYNEQFF. CDR3 nucleotide sequence: TGTGCCAGCAGCCCCCCGGGACTAGCGGGAGGGATCTCCTACAATGAGCAGTTCTTC.

For the CDR3, the DNA is TGTGCCAGCAGCGTAGCTTTAGGACTTACCGAGACCCAGTACTTC. Encoded protein: CASSVALGLTETQYF. This chain links TRBV9 with TRBJ2-5; TRBD2 is a possible D gene (5 bases). The CDR3 extends over 15 amino acids. The V end lost 0 bases, the J end lost 5 bases, and 14 bases lay between the germline ends. The germline gives CDR1 SGDLS, CDR2 YYNGEE. Full variable domain (outside the CDR3, taken from reference TRBV9 and TRBJ2-5): DSGVTQTPKHLITATGQRVTLRCSPRSGDLSVYWYQQSLDQGLQFLIQYYNGEERAKGNILERFSAQQFPDLHSELNLSSLELGDSALYFCASSVALGLTETQYFGPGTRLLVL.

The chain joins TRBV27 to TRBJ1-1; possibly TRBD1 for D (6 bases). This CDR3 comprises 16 residues. Trimming stripped 4 bases from V and 4 bases from J, with 19 bases between. The germline CDR1 and CDR2 sequences are MNHEY and SMNVEV (reference sequence). The CDR3 here is CASSSRVEQGGTEAFF. The CDR3 region has the DNA TGTGCCAGCAGTTCACGAGTTGAACAGGGAGGCACTGAAGCTTTCTTT.